This T cell receptor beta chain was observed in a study of blood T cell repertoires in COVID-19. Overall study context: Samples came from the United States, Italy and Spain, spanning acute and convalescent COVID-19. PBMCs, B-cell-depleted T cells, or T cells were the source of the cDNA or gDNA that made up the material.

Per the original methods: Reference gene primer amplification yielded estimated nucleated cell counts. Assay: immunoSEQ multiplex PCR; the TCRdb copy retains only in-frame clones and omits some. V and J calls and clone size are given by that table; D and trimming were obtained from the DNA. The data contain more than 75,000 clones, around nine tenths of them singletons. The V segment lost 0 bases and the J segment 0 bases; nucleotides outside the gene matches: 2. CDR3 length equals 15 residues. CDR1 MDHEN and CDR2 SYDVKM come from the germline V gene. Sequencing was carried out using peripheral blood. The chain is built from TRBV28 and TRBJ2-7; 7 bases map to TRBD1. This TCR came from a woman aged 65 to 85 with acute or convalescent COVID-19. CDR3 sequence: CASSLWDRSSYEQYF. The DNA of the CDR3 is TGTGCCAGCAGTTTATGGGACAGGAGCTCCTACGAGCAGTACTTC.